The 6 T cell receptor beta chains below come from one sample, sequenced in a study of Ad26.COV2.S vaccination and SARS-CoV-2 variants listed by TCRdb under 2021. The meaning of the sample's treatment or condition label: roughly 20 received Ad26.COV2.S at low or high dose, single or two shots; about 5 received placebo; per-sample allocation not given. Repertoires of vaccine and placebo recipients were sequenced from samples taken on day 63 after the first injection. Libraries were built with the immunoSEQ multiplex PCR assay. TCRdb stores this immuneACCESS table with in-frame sequences only. Part of the clones is absent; in the studies checked, under half of the shortfall reflects unresolved V genes, and no reason is known for the rest. Counted in this sample were approximately 480,000 clones; roughly 85% of them appeared once. 10% to 15% of the sample comes from the top ten. The sample in question was peripheral blood, obtained in a trial of Ad26.COV2.S vaccine versus placebo. All receptors come from a person between 18 and 65 years old who received the Ad26.COV2.S COVID-19 vaccine or a placebo.

This rearrangement joins TRBV30 to TRBJ2-1; D may correspond to TRBD1 or TRBD2 (5 bases each). This CDR3 region has 9 residues. CDR1 and CDR2 (germline): GTSNPN, SVGIG (reference sequence). Trimming left V 5 bases short and J 10 bases short, with 6 bases between. The CDR3 protein is CAWGTEQFF. For the CDR3, the DNA is TGTGCCTGGGGGACCGAGCAGTTCTTC.

J is TRBJ2-7 and V is TRBV27; a possible D gene is TRBD2 (6 bases). The CDR3 extends over 14 amino acids. CDR1 and CDR2 (germline): MNHEY, SMNVEV (reference sequence). V shed 6 bases and J shed 3 bases, with 15 bases lying between them. The CDR3 sequence is CASRELAASYEQYF. In DNA, the CDR3 is TGTGCCAGCAGGGAACTAGCAGCGAGCTACGAGCAGTACTTC.

The J gene is TRBJ2-1, the V gene TRBV7-2; a weak D match, TRBD2 (5 bases). The CDR3 length is 15 residues. Germline loops: CDR1 SGHTA, CDR2 FQGNSA. V was trimmed by 1 base and J by 6 bases, leaving 13 bases between them. Here the CDR3 reads CASSLVPGKGNEQFF. Written as DNA, the CDR3 is TGTGCCAGCAGCTTAGTACCGGGGAAGGGCAATGAGCAGTTCTTC.

This clone has just one count. V and J are TRBV5-6 and TRBJ2-5; D is unclear. The V and J ends lost 1 base and 5 bases respectively, with 6 bases between them. Germline loops: CDR1 SGHDT, CDR2 YYEEEE. The CDR3 has 12 amino acids. The CDR3 spells CASSLLAETQYF. Here the CDR3 DNA reads TGTGCCAGCAGCTTGTTGGCGGAGACCCAGTACTTC.

In its sample, this clone was seen a few times. The chain carries TRBV28 and TRBJ1-1; D unresolved. Germline CDR1 reads MDHEN; CDR2 reads SYDVKM. V lost 7 bases to trimming and J lost 2 bases, with 14 bases between them. The CDR3 runs to 14 residues. The CDR3 DNA is TGTGCCAGCACACTTGGACTGAGAAACACTGAAGCTTTCTTT. It translates to CASTLGLRNTEAFF.

This chain joins TRBV7-9 and TRBJ2-5, with TRBD1 matching 12 bases. The V gene's germline CDR1 is SEHNR and CDR2 FQNEAQ (reference sequence). The ends lost 5 bases at V and 1 base at J; junction bases unmatched: 2. The CDR3 runs to 15 residues. The CDR3 is CASSLGQGAQETQYF. The CDR3 DNA follows: TGTGCCAGCAGCCTGGGACAGGGGGCCCAAGAGACCCAGTACTTC.